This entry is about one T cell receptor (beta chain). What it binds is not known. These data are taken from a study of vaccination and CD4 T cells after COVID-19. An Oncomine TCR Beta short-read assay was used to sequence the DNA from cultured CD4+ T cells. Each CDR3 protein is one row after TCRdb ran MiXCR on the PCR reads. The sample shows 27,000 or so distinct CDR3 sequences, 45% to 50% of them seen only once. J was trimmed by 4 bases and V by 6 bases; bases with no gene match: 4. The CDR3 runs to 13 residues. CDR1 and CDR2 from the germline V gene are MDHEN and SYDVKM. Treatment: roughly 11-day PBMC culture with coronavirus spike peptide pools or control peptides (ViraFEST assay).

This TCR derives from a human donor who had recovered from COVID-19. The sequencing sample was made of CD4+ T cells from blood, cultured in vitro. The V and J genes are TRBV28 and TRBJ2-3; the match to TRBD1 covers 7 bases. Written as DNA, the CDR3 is TGTGCCAGCAGAGCAACAGGGGCAGATACGCAGTATTTT. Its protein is CASRATGADTQYF.